This T cell receptor (beta chain) was obtained from a study of post-analysis software for immune sequencing data. Study-wide background: The disease courses spanned relapsing-remitting, secondary progressive and progressive-relapsing forms of multiple sclerosis. Study-wide findings and caveats: TRBV segments more frequent in patients than in controls numbered about five and included TRBV5-6, TRBV5-1 and TRBV20-1.

In the case of this clonotype: The antigen is unknown.

Unique molecular identifiers featured in each of the TCR beta cDNA libraries. TCRdb ran MiXCR on the PCR reads and lists one entry per CDR3 protein. The sample holds 650,000 to 900,000 distinct CDR3 sequences, around 42% seen once. This CDR3 is built from 15 residues. The V gene's germline CDR1 is MNHEY and CDR2 SMNVEV (reference sequence). The V gene lost 0 bases and the J gene lost 0 bases, with 8 bases spanning the gap. V is TRBV27 and J is TRBJ2-5; tentatively, D is TRBD1 (5 bases). Material: blood. This TCR came from a girl aged 5-17 years with multiple sclerosis. The CDR3 nucleotides are TGTGCCAGCAGTTTATCTGGGGCAGACCAAGAGACCCAGTACTTC. Protein product: CASSLSGADQETQYF.